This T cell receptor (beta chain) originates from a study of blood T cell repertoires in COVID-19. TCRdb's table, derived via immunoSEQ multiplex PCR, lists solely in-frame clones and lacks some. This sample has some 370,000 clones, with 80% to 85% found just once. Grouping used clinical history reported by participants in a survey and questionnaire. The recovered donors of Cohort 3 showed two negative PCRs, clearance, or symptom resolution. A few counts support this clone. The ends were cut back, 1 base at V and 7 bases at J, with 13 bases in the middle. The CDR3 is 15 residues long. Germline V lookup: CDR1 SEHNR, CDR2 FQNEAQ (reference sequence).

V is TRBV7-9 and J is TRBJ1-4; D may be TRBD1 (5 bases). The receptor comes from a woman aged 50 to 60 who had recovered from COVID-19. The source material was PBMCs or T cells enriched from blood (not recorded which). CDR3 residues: CASSLDWGGSEKLFF. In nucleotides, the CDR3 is TGTGCCAGCAGCTTAGATTGGGGGGGATCTGAAAAACTGTTTTTT. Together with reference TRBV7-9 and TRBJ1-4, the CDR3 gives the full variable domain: DTGVSQNPRHKITKRGQNVTFRCDPISEHNRLYWYRQTLGQGPEFLTYFQNEAQLEKSRLLSDRFSAERPKGSFSTLEIQRTEQGDSAMYLCASSLDWGGSEKLFFGSGTQLSVL.